This passage covers 10 T cell receptor beta chains from one sample sequenced in a study of cytomegalovirus exposure and HLA in healthy donors. The PCR ran on 60 Vbeta and 13 Jbeta primers. Assay: immunoSEQ multiplex PCR; the TCRdb copy retains only in-frame clones and omits some. The table shows around 110,000 clones, with over 70% occurring only once. Sequenced input: PBMCs. Receptors originate from a female donor in good health and CMV-seronegative.

The chain is built from TRBV7-3 and TRBJ2-7; 7 bases map to TRBD2. CDR1 SGHTA and CDR2 FQGTGA come from the germline V gene. This CDR3 region has 14 residues. The V and J ends lost 5 bases and 0 bases, in that order; junction bases with no gene match: 4. The CDR3 sequence: CASSISGPSYEQYF. Here the CDR3 DNA reads TGTGCCAGCAGCATTAGCGGGCCCTCCTACGAGCAGTACTTC.

This chain connects TRBV11-2 to TRBJ2-1; weak D call: TRBD2 (6 bases). Per germline, CDR1 SGHAT and CDR2 FQNNGV. V lost 5 bases and J 3 bases, leaving 20 bases between the germline ends. CDR3 length: 17 amino acids. The CDR3 nucleotides are TGTGCCAGCAGCCCAAGGGTTGCCGGGAGTCTCTACAATGAGCAGTTCTTC. Translation gives CASSPRVAGSLYNEQFF.

Comment on this clone: Germline is not matched at one junction end, which may reflect a read error. The chain joins TRBV18 to TRBJ1-2; 10 nucleotides line up with TRBD1. Germline CDR1 KGHSH, CDR2 LQKENI. The CDR3 spans 16 residues. CDR3 loop: CASSPKTGGLSYGYNF. CDR3 sequence (DNA): TGTGCCAGCTCACCGAAGACAGGGGGCTTGAGCTATGGCTACAACTTC. The full variable domain, completed using reference TRBV18 and TRBJ1-2, is NAGVMQNPRHLVRRRGQEARLRCSPMKGHSHVYWYRQLPEEGLKFMVYLQKENIIDESGMPKERFSAEFPKEGPSILRIQQVVRGDSAAYFCASSPKTGGLSYGYNFGSGTRLTVV.

This clone was observed a handful of times. V usage is TRBV6-5 and J usage is TRBJ1-4, with D perhaps matching TRBD1 (5 bases). V dropped 0 bases and J dropped 8 bases, with 13 bases sitting between them. Germline V gene lookup returns CDR1 MNHEY and CDR2 SVGAGI. CDR3 length: 15 amino acids. As DNA, the CDR3 is TGTGCCAGCAGTTACTCCTGGGGCGGTGAGGAAAAACTGTTTTTT. Protein sequence: CASSYSWGGEEKLFF.

This chain joins TRBV6-6 and TRBJ2-5; TRBD2 agrees at 7 bases. The J call is uncertain, as TRBJ2-7 better fits the DNA end. CDR1 and CDR2 (germline): MNHNY, SVGAGI (reference sequence). This CDR3 has 15 amino acids. The chain's CDR3 is CASSGSSGRTLEQYF. The CDR3 DNA reads TGTGCCAGCAGCGGCTCATCCGGGAGGACCCTCGAGCAGTACTTC.

V is TRBV9 and J is TRBJ2-1, with 12 bases that match TRBD2. The CDR3 totals 16 residues. Germline V gives CDR1 SGDLS, CDR2 YYNGEE. V was clipped by 4 bases and J by 2 bases; unmatched bases: 4. The CDR3 sequence is CASSPPSGRAYNEQFF. For the CDR3, the DNA is TGTGCCAGCAGCCCCCCTAGCGGGAGGGCCTACAATGAGCAGTTCTTC.

The chain links TRBV4-2 to TRBJ2-7; tentative D call: TRBD1 (5 bases). Between the trimmed V and J ends, which lost 2 bases and 4 bases, there was a span of 9 bases. The CDR3 totals 13 residues. Germline CDR1 and CDR2: LGHNA and YNFKEQ. The CDR3 DNA reads TGTGCCAGCAGCCAACGGCAGGGTTACGAGCAGTACTTC. This codes for CASSQRQGYEQYF.

The chain recombines TRBV27 with TRBJ2-7; TRBD2 matches 9 bases. The CDR3 is 17 residues long. Germline lookup yields CDR1 MNHEY and CDR2 SMNVEV (reference sequence). The V segment lost 4 bases and the J segment 5 bases; nucleotides outside the gene matches: 15. DNA of the CDR3: TGTGCCAGCAGTTCCCCGATCCCAGCGGGGGGCGGGAACGAGCAGTACTTC. It specifies CASSSPIPAGGGNEQYF.

The J gene is TRBJ2-5, the V gene TRBV28, with D perhaps TRBD1 (6 bases). With 7 bases removed from V and 1 base from J, the gap between germline ends came to 13 bases. The CDR3 consists of 14 residues. CDR1 MDHEN and CDR2 SYDVKM come from the germline V gene. CDR3 in amino acids: CASTETGSQETQYF. The CDR3 DNA reads TGTGCCAGCACGGAAACAGGGTCCCAAGAGACCCAGTACTTC.

The V and J genes are TRBV6-4 and TRBJ2-1; TRBD2 agrees at 9 bases. Germline CDR1 MRHNA, CDR2 SNTAGT. The CDR3 has 15 amino acids. The trim removed 4 bases at V and 9 bases at J, leaving 10 bases unmatched. The CDR3 region is CASSGAASGMGEQFF. CDR3 DNA sequence: TGTGCCAGCAGTGGCGCGGCTAGCGGGATGGGTGAGCAGTTCTTC.